Detailed here is one TCR beta chain. The table lists this clonotype with a few counts. The specificity of this receptor is unknown. No base qualities exist here, and no much larger clone lies one base off it. The entry originates in a study of T-cell memory formation after mild COVID-19 (dated by TCRdb to about 2021). Background for the entire study: Most TCR sequence clusters were specific to one of the two donors. T-cell clones expanding and contracting after mild COVID-19 in two donors were tracked by longitudinal TCRalpha and TCRbeta repertoire sequencing. Two young, previously healthy adult volunteers, one female and one male, were included in the cohort.

Ficoll-Paque density gradient centrifugation was the method used to isolate PBMCs. The investigation overall reported the following: Balanced CD4/CD8 phenotypes were observed for clones contracting from day 15 to 85, whereas a bias towards CD4+ was observed for a second wave of clones expanding from day 15 to 37. Some responding clones were detected in pre-infection memory, suggesting pre-existing cross-reactive memory T cells joined the SARS-CoV-2 response. The study included only a couple of mild cases, and larger cohorts that include severe cases with pre-infection samples were judged to be necessary. Contracting CD4+ clones were found mainly in CM and EM memory subsets, while CD8+ clones were enriched in EMRA. SARS-CoV-2 specificity of the second-wave clones peaking on day 37 was not confirmed.

This sample was sequenced with an Illumina NovaSeq 6000. TCRalpha and TCRbeta cDNA libraries were constructed by 5'RACE with constant-segment primers, with sample barcodes and unique molecular identifiers being introduced. RNA was extracted from every sample with Trizol reagent. Amplification of the libraries took two PCR steps, and the second step added a second sample barcode plus Illumina TruSeq adapters. The libraries were sequenced on an Illumina NovaSeq using 2 x 150 bp paired-end reads. Concerning the study's data processing: The reads were demultiplexed and collapsed into UMI-guided consensus sequences using migec v1.2.7. Using mixcr v2.1.11, UMI consensuses were aligned to TRA and TRB V and J templates and then assembled into clonotypes. Clonotypes were classified as expanded or contracted when called significant by both edgeR and NoisET, with noise models trained on biological replicates. For edgeR calls, the cutoffs were a false discovery rate-adjusted p below 0.01 and a log2 fold-change threshold of 1. As an exploratory analysis of dynamics, max-normalized trajectories of the 1000 most abundant clonotypes were examined with PCA combined with hierarchical clustering. Separately sequenced CD4+ and CD8+ repertoires were used to assign the CD4 or CD8 phenotype of responding clones. TCRdb applied fastp at Q25 and MiXCR to the public reads, then kept only in-frame beta chains. Entries are consolidated by CDR3 protein sequence, retaining the most common genes and DNA. None of the V and J calls come from the authors' own analysis; TCRdb made them. A total of 200,000 to 300,000 distinct CDR3 sequences appear in this sample, 8.5% to 9.5% of them only once. Roughly a fifth of the sample is held by the ten biggest clonotypes.

The origin of this receptor is a man aged 18 to 29 who had mild COVID-19 (a few samples of this study predate the infection). The sample titles of this study are shuffled in the database, so cell type and time point are left out; the donor was told from shared clones. Material: PBMCs or a T cell subset sorted from them (not recorded which).

For the CDR3, the sequence is CASSPGLVRFF. DNA sequence: TGTGCCAGCAGTCCCGGGTTAGTTCGGTTCTTC. The sequence links TRBV6-6 to TRBJ2-1; the D gene cannot be resolved reliably. The CDR3 has 11 amino acids, counting the end cysteine and phenylalanine. Here the CDR3 DNA is all that survives: 33 bases in frame from base 1. CDR1 and CDR2, looked up from the germline V gene (reference sequence), are MNHNY and SVGAGI. V and J lose 5 bases and 15 bases, and a span of 14 bases separates them.